Listed here are 2 T cell receptor beta chains from one sample, sequenced in a study of blood T cell repertoires in COVID-19. Some clones are missing from TCRdb's copy, which holds only in-frame ones; the method was immunoSEQ multiplex PCR. The sample yields under 250,000 clones, approximately 83% seen once. Sequenced: PBMCs or T cells enriched from blood (not recorded which). The source of these receptors is a woman aged 40 to 50 who had been exposed to COVID-19.

This chain connects TRBV5-6 to TRBJ2-7; the match to TRBD2 covers 8 bases. The germline gives CDR1 SGHDT, CDR2 YYEEEE. This CDR3 contains 17 residues. Trimming cost V 0 bases and J 5 bases; bases outside gene matches: 13. The DNA of the CDR3 is TGTGCCAGCAGCTTGGCGTCTCAAGGACTAGCTCTCCACGAGCAGTACTTC. Protein sequence: CASSLASQGLALHEQYF.

The rearrangement joins TRBV4-1 to TRBJ1-4; D is possibly TRBD1 (5 bases). This CDR3 contains 18 residues. Germline lookup yields CDR1 MGHRA and CDR2 YSYEKL. V was shortened by 0 bases and J by 8 bases, with 22 bases between the two germline ends. The CDR3: CASSQDFYNQGGSEKLFF. As DNA, the CDR3 is TGCGCCAGCAGCCAAGATTTTTATAATCAGGGCGGGAGCGAAAAACTGTTTTTT.